These T cell receptor beta chains were read from a single sample in a study of blood T cell repertoires in COVID-19. The assay was immunoSEQ multiplex PCR, and TCRdb's table has in-frame clones only and misses some. The sample includes 650,000 to 800,000 clones, around 90% of them seen just once. The material sequenced was peripheral blood. These receptors originate from a woman between 18 and 30 years old with acute or convalescent COVID-19. The CDR3 runs from the conserved cysteine through the conserved F or W. D genes are given only for firm matches. Clone size is given for some rows only: seen once, a few or many times, or a class if the clone is expanded.

j_call,d_call,clone_size,v_call,cdr3_aa,cdr3_nt
TRBJ1-5,-,-,TRBV28,CASRVQGYSDQPQHF,TGTGCCAGCAGGGTACAGGGTTATTCAGATCAGCCCCAGCATTTT
TRBJ1-2,TRBD1,-,TRBV5-8,CASSFSGTAYGYTF,TGTGCCAGCAGCTTTTCCGGGACAGCCTATGGCTACACCTTC
TRBJ1-1,-,-,TRBV5-5,CASSLLVESTEAFF,TGTGCCAGCAGCTTGTTGGTGGAGAGCACTGAAGCTTTCTTT
TRBJ1-6,-,once,TRBV28,CASFPGHWDSPLHF,TGTGCCAGCTTCCCGGGACACTGGGATTCACCCCTCCACTTT
TRBJ2-1,TRBD2,-,TRBV5-1,CASAAVAGGPDEQFF,TGCGCCAGCGCAGCCGTAGCGGGGGGGCCGGATGAGCAGTTCTTC
TRBJ2-7,-,-,TRBV4-3,CASSQVGGSYEQYF,TGCGCCAGCAGCCAAGTCGGGGGATCCTACGAGCAGTACTTC
TRBJ1-1,-,-,TRBV6-2/TRBV6-3,CASSYTWGVNTEAFF,TGTGCCAGCAGTTACACTTGGGGGGTGAACACTGAAGCTTTCTTT
TRBJ1-2,TRBD1,-,TRBV4-1,CASSQPGQVYGYTF,TGCGCCAGCAGCCAGCCGGGACAGGTATATGGCTACACCTTC
TRBJ1-5,-,-,TRBV2,CASSGTGSISNQPQHF,TGTGCCAGCAGCGGTACAGGGAGTATTAGCAATCAGCCCCAGCATTTT
TRBJ1-1,-,-,TRBV5-1,CASTNSNTEAFF,TGCGCCAGCACCAACTCTAACACTGAAGCTTTCTTT
TRBJ1-6,-,-,TRBV15,CATSRDLREDSPLHF,TGTGCCACCAGCAGAGATCTGAGGGAGGATTCACCCCTCCACTTT
TRBJ1-5,-,-,TRBV9,CASSVGGGNQPQHF,TGTGCCAGCAGCGTAGGAGGAGGGAATCAGCCCCAGCATTTT
TRBJ1-1,-,-,TRBV5-6,CASSFIEREAFF,TGTGCCAGCAGCTTTATTGAGAGAGAAGCTTTCTTT
TRBJ2-1,TRBD2,-,TRBV5-1,CASSLTSGGSNEQFF,TGCGCCAGCAGCTTGACTAGCGGGGGGAGCAATGAGCAGTTCTTC
TRBJ1-2,-,-,TRBV7-3,CASSSGRGYGYTF,TGTGCCAGCAGCTCAGGTCGTGGCTATGGCTACACCTTC
TRBJ2-2,TRBD2,once,TRBV7-8,CASSLAAGGPSGELFF,TGTGCCAGCAGCTTAGCGGCGGGGGGGCCGTCCGGGGAGCTGTTTTTT
TRBJ1-1,-,-,TRBV6-6,CASSYVQSNTEAFF,TGTGCCAGCAGTTACGTACAGTCGAACACTGAAGCTTTCTTT
TRBJ1-4,TRBD1,-,TRBV3-1/TRBV3-2,CASSQGTGVEKLFF,TGTGCCAGCAGCCAAGGGACAGGGGTTGAAAAACTGTTTTTT
TRBJ1-2,-,-,TRBV19,CASSLEGRGYTF,TGTGCCAGTAGTCTGGAGGGGCGCGGCTACACCTTC
TRBJ1-2,TRBD1,-,TRBV5-1,CASSPRQGHSSNYGYTF,TGCGCCAGCAGCCCCCGACAGGGCCACTCATCTAACTATGGCTACACCTTC
TRBJ2-1,-,once,TRBV6-1,CASSEGGRRHEQFF,TGTGCCAGCAGTGAAGGGGGCCGAAGGCATGAGCAGTTCTTC
TRBJ1-6,-,-,TRBV6-6,CASSYSIGGRAPLHF,TGTGCCAGCAGTTACTCGATAGGGGGTCGAGCACCCCTCCACTTT
TRBJ1-2,TRBD1,once,TRBV15,CATSSLQGGPDYGYTF,TGTGCCACCAGCTCCCTCCAAGGGGGCCCCGACTATGGCTACACCTTC
TRBJ1-2,-,-,TRBV12-5,CASGLVRGFYGYTF,TGTGCTAGTGGTTTGGTAAGGGGGTTCTATGGCTACACCTTC
TRBJ2-2,TRBD2,-,TRBV5-4,CASSPAGGPYTGELFF,TGTGCCAGCAGCCCAGCGGGGGGGCCGTACACCGGGGAGCTGTTTTTT
TRBJ2-7,TRBD1,-,TRBV11-2,CASSLDRGQGRYEQYF,TGTGCCAGCAGCTTAGACCGAGGACAGGGTCGCTACGAGCAGTACTTC
TRBJ1-1,-,-,TRBV11-2,CASSWDLGGPMNTEAFF,TGTGCCAGCAGCTGGGACCTCGGGGGACCGATGAACACTGAAGCTTTCTTT
TRBJ1-1,TRBD1,-,TRBV14,CAGDRETHTEAFF,TGTGCCGGGGACAGGGAGACGCACACTGAAGCTTTCTTT
TRBJ1-6,-,-,TRBV19,CASSISGSYNSPLHF,TGTGCCAGTAGTATTTCGGGATCCTATAATTCACCCCTCCACTTT
TRBJ2-7,-,-,TRBV19,CASSPGGTRFAYEQYF,TGTGCCAGTAGTCCAGGGGGGACTAGATTCGCGTACGAGCAGTACTTC
TRBJ2-6,-,once,TRBV6-2/TRBV6-3,CASSNDRFSGANVLTF,TGTGCCAGCAGCAACGACAGGTTCTCTGGGGCCAACGTCCTGACTTTC
TRBJ2-2,-,-,TRBV11-3,CASSSDYLGSVPGELFF,TGTGCCAGCAGCTCAGACTACCTCGGGTCTGTTCCCGGGGAGCTGTTTTTT
TRBJ1-3,-,once,TRBV5-8,CASSQYLGWGRRDTIYF,TGTGCCAGCAGTCAATACTTAGGATGGGGGCGCCGAGACACCATATATTTT
TRBJ2-3,-,once,TRBV2,CASSGGTQYF,TGTGCCAGCTCCGGAGGTACGCAGTATTTT
TRBJ2-5,-,once,TRBV11-2,CASSLLTAFRGPKETQYF,TGTGCCAGCAGCTTGCTCACTGCCTTCAGGGGTCCCAAAGAGACCCAGTACTTC
TRBJ2-3,-,-,TRBV28,CASSLGRRSDTQYF,TGTGCCAGCAGTTTAGGTCGGCGGTCAGATACGCAGTATTTT
TRBJ2-2,-,-,TRBV19,CASSGQLGGGELFF,TGTGCCAGTAGTGGACAATTGGGAGGCGGGGAGCTGTTTTTT
TRBJ2-3,-,once,TRBV4-1,CASSQLRTTGPYF,TGCGCCAGCAGCCAACTACGGACTACAGGTCCGTATTTT
TRBJ2-2,TRBD1,-,TRBV4-2,CASSHGTGDTGELFF,TGTGCCAGCAGCCACGGGACAGGGGACACCGGGGAGCTGTTTTTT
TRBJ2-4,-,-,TRBV21-1,CASSSRSRLPSIEQDKNIQYF,TGTGCCAGCAGCTCACGATCAAGGCTACCTAGTATTGAACAGGACAAAAACATTCAGTACTTC